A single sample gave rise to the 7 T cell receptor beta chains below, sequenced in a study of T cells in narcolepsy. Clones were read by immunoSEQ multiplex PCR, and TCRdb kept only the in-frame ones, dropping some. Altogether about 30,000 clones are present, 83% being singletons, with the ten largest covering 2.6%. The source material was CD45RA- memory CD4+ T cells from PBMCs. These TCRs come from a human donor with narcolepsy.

In DNA form, the CDR3 reads TGTGCCAGCAGTGCCATGGACAGACCGAACACTGAAGCTTTCTTT. Protein: CASSAMDRPNTEAFF. The chain links TRBV6-1 to TRBJ1-1, with D tentatively TRBD1 (6 bases). Trimming took 4 bases from V and 1 from J, leaving 13 bases between them. The CDR3 loop spans 15 amino acids. Germline values: CDR1 MNHNS, CDR2 SASEGT.

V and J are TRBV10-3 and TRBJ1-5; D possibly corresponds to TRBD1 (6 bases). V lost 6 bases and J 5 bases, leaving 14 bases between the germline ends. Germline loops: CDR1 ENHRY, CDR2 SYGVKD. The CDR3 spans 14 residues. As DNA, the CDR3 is TGTGCCATCAGGGGGGGCGACGGTGATCAGCCCCAGCATTTT. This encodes CAIRGGDGDQPQHF.

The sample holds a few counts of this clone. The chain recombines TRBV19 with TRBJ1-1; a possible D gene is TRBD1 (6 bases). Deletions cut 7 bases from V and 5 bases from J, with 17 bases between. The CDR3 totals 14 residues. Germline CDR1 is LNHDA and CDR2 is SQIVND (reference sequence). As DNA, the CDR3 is TGTGCCAGTACCGGGGGGGCCTGGGGTACTGAAGCTTTCTTT. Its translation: CASTGGAWGTEAFF.

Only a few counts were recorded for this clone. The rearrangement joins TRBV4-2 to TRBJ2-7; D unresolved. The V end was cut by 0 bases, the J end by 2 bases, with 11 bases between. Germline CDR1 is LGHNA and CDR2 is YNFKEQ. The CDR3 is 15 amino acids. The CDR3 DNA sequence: TGTGCCAGCAGCCAAGACTGGTCGGGCGCCTACGAGCAGTACTTC. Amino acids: CASSQDWSGAYEQYF.

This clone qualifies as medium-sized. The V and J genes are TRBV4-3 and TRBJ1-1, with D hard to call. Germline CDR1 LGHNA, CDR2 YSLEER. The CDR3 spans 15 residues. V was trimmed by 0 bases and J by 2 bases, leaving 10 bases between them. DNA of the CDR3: TGCGCCAGCAGCCAAGATTGGCTGATCAACACTGAAGCTTTCTTT. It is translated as CASSQDWLINTEAFF.

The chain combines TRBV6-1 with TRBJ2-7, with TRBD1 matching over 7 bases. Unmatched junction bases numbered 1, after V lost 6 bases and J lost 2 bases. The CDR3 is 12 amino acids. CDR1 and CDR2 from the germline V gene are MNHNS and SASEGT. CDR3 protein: CASSQGAYEQYF. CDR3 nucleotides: TGTGCCAGCAGCCAGGGGGCCTACGAGCAGTACTTC.

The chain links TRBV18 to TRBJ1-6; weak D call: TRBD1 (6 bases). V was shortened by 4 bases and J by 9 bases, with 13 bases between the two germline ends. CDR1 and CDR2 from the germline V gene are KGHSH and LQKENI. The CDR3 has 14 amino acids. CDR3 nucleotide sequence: TGTGCCAGCTCACTGTCGGGGGGCGGTTCACCCCTCCACTTT. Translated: CASSLSGGGSPLHF.